This entry lists 21 T cell receptor beta chains sequenced from one sample in a study of cytomegalovirus exposure and HLA in healthy donors. Researchers ran the PCR with 60 Vbeta and 13 Jbeta primers. TCRdb keeps only in-frame clones here, not all; method: immunoSEQ multiplex PCR. The sample lists tens of thousands of clones, 83% occurring once. The source material was PBMCs. The receptors stem from a human donor in good health.

The count of this clone is one. CDR3 protein: CASSPQGGDTEPQHF. CDR3 coding DNA: TGTGCCAGCAGTCCACAGGGAGGGGACACGGAGCCCCAGCATTTT. The V call is TRBV6-4, the J call TRBJ1-5; D is perhaps TRBD1 (6 bases). CDR1 is MRHNA, CDR2 SNTAGT, per germline. The CDR3 runs 15 residues. Trimming stripped 5 bases from V and 8 bases from J, with 19 bases between.

The genes are TRBV4-1 and TRBJ2-1; 9 positions match TRBD1. Per germline, CDR1 MGHRA and CDR2 YSYEKL. J lost 8 bases, V lost 5 bases, and 13 bases had no gene match. This CDR3 is built from 16 residues. The DNA of the CDR3 is TGCGCCAGCAGCACTCAGGAGACAGGGGGATTCTATGAGCAGTTCTTC. As protein: CASSTQETGGFYEQFF.

The chain employs TRBV7-2 and TRBJ2-3; 7 bases line up with TRBD2. J was trimmed by 2 bases and V by 1 base; bases with no gene match: 6. The CDR3 consists of 16 residues. In germline, CDR1 is SGHTA, CDR2 FQGNSA. CDR3 DNA sequence: TGTGCCAGCAGCTTAGAGGGGCGGGGGACCACAGATACGCAGTATTTT. Translated: CASSLEGRGTTDTQYF. The entire variable domain, with the rest obtained from reference TRBV7-2 and TRBJ2-3, is as follows: GAGVSQSPSNKVTEKGKDVELRCDPISGHTALYWYRQSLGQGLEFLIYFQGNSAPDKSGLPSDRFSAERTGGSVSTLTIQRTQQEDSAVYLCASSLEGRGTTDTQYFGPGTRLTVL.

V is TRBV6-5 and J is TRBJ2-3, with D maybe TRBD2 (5 bases). Looked up from germline, CDR1 is MNHEY and CDR2 is SVGAGI. V gave up 4 bases and J gave up 3 bases, with 14 bases separating them. CDR3 length: 15 amino acids. CDR3: CASSFRGERTDTQYF. The CDR3, as DNA: TGTGCCAGCAGTTTCCGTGGGGAGAGGACAGATACGCAGTATTTT.

This sequence joins TRBV9 and TRBJ2-1, with 10 bases that match TRBD2. The CDR3 sequence is 15 residues long. Trimming at V came to 4 bases and at J to 6 bases, leaving 7 bases not matched to a gene. Per germline, CDR1 SGDLS and CDR2 YYNGEE. The CDR3 sequence: CASSMSGGVANEQFF. CDR3 nucleotides: TGTGCCAGCAGCATGAGCGGGGGGGTGGCCAATGAGCAGTTCTTC.

This rearrangement joins TRBV5-6 to TRBJ2-7, with TRBD1 matching 7 bases. This CDR3 comprises 13 residues. CDR1 is SGHDT and CDR2 is YYEEEE in the germline V gene. J lost 3 bases, V lost 3 bases, and 3 bases had no gene match. The CDR3 nucleotides read TGTGCCAGCAGCTCGGGACAGAACTACGAGCAGTACTTC. This codes for CASSSGQNYEQYF.

V gene TRBV2 combines with J gene TRBJ2-1, with D possibly matching TRBD2 (7 bases). Germline V gene data show CDR1 as SNHLY and CDR2 as FYNNEI. V was pared by 8 bases and J by 4 bases, with 12 bases between. CDR3 length: 13 residues. The CDR3 region has the DNA TGTGCCAGCGGGCGGGGGCCGTACAATGAGCAGTTCTTC. Its translation: CASGRGPYNEQFF.

The chain links TRBV29-1 to TRBJ1-1; 7 bases are a match to TRBD1. CDR3 size: 17 residues. Losses at the gene ends were 5 bases for V and 0 bases for J; bases not matched to a gene: 15. Per germline, CDR1 SQVTM and CDR2 ANQGSEA. The CDR3 DNA is TGCAGCGTTTTCGGTTCGAGGACAGGACACATGAACACTGAAGCTTTCTTT. Protein sequence: CSVFGSRTGHMNTEAFF.

The chain couples TRBV7-9 to TRBJ1-1; 11 nucleotides agree with TRBD1. The germline gives CDR1 SEHNR, CDR2 FQNEAQ (reference sequence). This CDR3 has 14 amino acids. J was trimmed by 6 bases and V by 6 bases; bases with no gene match: 6. CDR3 DNA: TGTGCCAGCAGATCGGACAGGGGGCGGGCTGAAGCTTTCTTT. Protein product: CASRSDRGRAEAFF.

The J gene is TRBJ2-2, the V gene TRBV2, with 11 nucleotides matching TRBD2. This CDR3 contains 22 residues. Unmatched junction bases numbered 26, after V lost 5 bases and J lost 6 bases. CDR1 SNHLY and CDR2 FYNNEI come from the germline V gene. The CDR3 sequence is CASSLQGLAAPAGGRLAGELFF. CDR3 bases: TGTGCCAGCAGTTTGCAGGGACTAGCGGCCCCCGCGGGGGGGCGGTTGGCCGGGGAGCTGTTTTTT.

The V gene is TRBV7-9, the J gene TRBJ2-2, with 7 nucleotides matching TRBD2. This CDR3 has 15 amino acids. V trimming: 1 base; J trimming: 5 bases; junction bases outside the gene matches: 4. CDR1 and CDR2 (germline): SEHNR, FQNEAQ (reference sequence). The CDR3 coding sequence is TGTGCCAGCAGCTTAGTTTCGGGGGGAACCGGGGAGCTGTTTTTT. It encodes CASSLVSGGTGELFF.

The chain is built from TRBV5-4 and TRBJ1-2, with D hard to call. With 0 bases removed from V and 5 bases from J, the gap between germline ends came to 11 bases. This CDR3 comprises 14 residues. Germline V gene lookup returns CDR1 SGHNT and CDR2 YYREEE (reference sequence). CDR3 region: CASSLGGPGYGYTF. The CDR3 coding sequence is TGTGCCAGCAGCTTGGGAGGGCCGGGTTATGGCTACACCTTC.

This clone was recorded once. The CDR3 sequence is CASSLISTGGTETQYF. Written as DNA, the CDR3 is TGTGCCAGCAGTTTAATCTCGACAGGGGGTACGGAGACCCAGTACTTC. This chain joins TRBV27 and TRBJ2-5, with 9 bases matching TRBD1. In germline, CDR1 is MNHEY, CDR2 SMNVEV (reference sequence). This CDR3 is built from 16 residues. The V gene end was trimmed by 2 bases and the J gene end by 5 bases; junction bases not matched to a gene: 9.

The V and J genes are TRBV6-1 and TRBJ1-5; D call uncertain. V lost 2 bases and J lost 4, with 9 bases in between. Germline CDR1 MNHNS, CDR2 SASEGT. This CDR3 is 14 amino acids long. The CDR3 loop reads CASSEWPENQPQHF. The CDR3 nucleotides read TGTGCCAGCAGTGAATGGCCCGAAAATCAGCCCCAGCATTTT.

This clone has just one count. This CDR3 is CASSSPGDYQHNEQFF. CDR3 DNA sequence: TGTGCCAGCAGCTCCCCAGGGGACTACCAACACAATGAGCAGTTCTTC. The chain has TRBV5-6 and TRBJ2-1; D perhaps matches TRBD2 (7 bases). V was clipped by 3 bases and J by 5 bases, with 18 bases between them. CDR3 length equals 16 residues. The germline gives CDR1 SGHDT, CDR2 YYEEEE. The complete variable domain, with remaining parts taken from reference TRBV5-6 and TRBJ2-1, reads DAGVTQSPTHLIKTRGQQVTLRCSPKSGHDTVSWYQQALGQGPQFIFQYYEEEERQRGNFPDRFSGHQFPNYSSELNVNALLLGDSALYLCASSSPGDYQHNEQFFGPGTRLTVL.

V gene TRBV29-1 combines with J gene TRBJ2-5, with 9 bases matching TRBD2. The CDR3 is made up of 17 amino acids. Germline assignment: CDR1 SQVTM and CDR2 ANQGSEA. The junction had 20 bases not matched to a gene; V was cut back by 3 bases and J by 9 bases. In nucleotides, the CDR3 is TGCAGCGTTGAGTCGATAAGGCGGGAGGGGCGGCGAGGGGCCCAGTACTTC. It is translated as CSVESIRREGRRGAQYF.

The chain carries TRBV28 and TRBJ1-6, with TRBD1 matching 9 bases. V dropped 6 bases and J dropped 9; count of bases not matched to a gene: 12. Germline CDR1 and CDR2: MDHEN and SYDVKM. The CDR3 covers 16 residues. This CDR3 reads CASSHPSYRGPSPLHF. Written as DNA, the CDR3 is TGTGCCAGCAGCCACCCGTCGTACAGGGGGCCTTCACCCCTCCACTTT.

The chain joins TRBV4-3 to TRBJ2-3; possibly TRBD1 for D (5 bases). CDR3 size: 18 residues. Trimming removed 2 bases from V and 4 bases from J, with 22 bases in between. Germline-derived CDR1 and CDR2 are LGHNA and YSLEER. This CDR3 is CASSQIWGLGRLADTQYF. DNA of the CDR3: TGCGCCAGCAGCCAAATTTGGGGCCTGGGGCGTTTGGCAGATACGCAGTATTTT.

The chain employs TRBV5-1 and TRBJ2-5, with 7 bases identical to TRBD2. CDR3 length: 16 residues. Germline assignment: CDR1 SGHRS and CDR2 YFSETQ. The J segment lost 2 bases and the V segment lost 0 bases, leaving 7 bases of the junction unmatched. DNA of the CDR3: TGCGCCAGCAGCTTGGCCGGGGGGTGGGGGCAAGAGACCCAGTACTTC. It is translated as CASSLAGGWGQETQYF.

The rearrangement uses TRBV5-4 and TRBJ2-6, with 8 bases that match TRBD1. V shed 3 bases, J shed 2 bases, and the junction held 7 bases outside the gene matches. CDR3 length: 17 residues. The germline V gene has CDR1 SGHNT and CDR2 YYREEE (reference sequence). CDR3 residues: CASSYRQGATGANVLTF. In DNA, the CDR3 is TGTGCCAGCAGCTACCGGCAGGGGGCTACTGGGGCCAACGTCCTGACTTTC.

The genes are TRBV5-4 and TRBJ2-7; D may be TRBD2 (5 bases). Trimming cost V 2 bases and J 11 bases, with 20 bases left between them. The CDR3 consists of 14 residues. The germline V gene has CDR1 SGHNT and CDR2 YYREEE (reference sequence). The CDR3 sequence: CASSLPGNQLREYF. The CDR3 nucleotides are TGTGCCAGCAGCTTACCCGGGAATCAGCTACGGGAGTACTTC.